A single sample is the source of the 28 T cell receptor beta chains below, sequenced in a study of control samples from healthy donors and cancer patients. TCRdb's copy holds only in-frame clones and misses some; the assay was immunoSEQ multiplex PCR. The table includes approximately 150,000 clones, about 90% detected once. Sequenced input: PBMCs. These receptors came from a man aged 45-65 years with head and neck cancer.

The gene calls are TRBV10-2 and TRBJ1-2, with D hard to call. The CDR3 has 14 residues. The germline CDR1 and CDR2 sequences are WSHSY and SAAADI. V lost 2 bases to trimming and J lost 2 bases, with 9 bases between them. CDR3 sequence (DNA): TGCGCCAGCAGTGAGCGCCAAGGGAACTATGGCTACACCTTC. It codes for CASSERQGNYGYTF.

The chain couples TRBV5-4 to TRBJ1-3; 9 bases agree with TRBD1. Germline V CDR1 and CDR2: SGHNT, YYREEE (reference sequence). J lost 4 bases, V lost 0 bases, and 5 bases had no gene match. This CDR3 has 16 amino acids. The CDR3 protein is CASSLAGTGRGNTIYF. CDR3 in DNA: TGTGCCAGCAGCTTGGCCGGGACAGGGAGAGGAAACACCATATATTTT.

The V and J genes are TRBV6-6 and TRBJ2-7, with D unresolved. Germline-derived CDR1 and CDR2 are MNHNY and SVGAGI (reference sequence). With 2 bases removed from V and 0 bases from J, the gap between germline ends came to 14 bases. This CDR3 is built from 16 residues. The CDR3 loop is CASSYGGGLSSYEQYF. The DNA for the CDR3 is TGTGCCAGCAGTTACGGTGGCGGCCTAAGCTCCTACGAGCAGTACTTC.

The rearrangement uses TRBV27 and TRBJ1-2; TRBD1 aligns across 11 bases. The J segment lost 5 bases and the V segment lost 3 bases, leaving 2 bases of the junction unmatched. In germline, CDR1 is MNHEY, CDR2 SMNVEV (reference sequence). The CDR3 contains 14 residues. The CDR3 sequence is CASSFGQGAYGYTF. CDR3 sequence (DNA): TGTGCCAGCAGTTTTGGACAGGGGGCGTATGGCTACACCTTC.

The chain carries TRBV6-5 and TRBJ1-3, with D maybe TRBD1 (5 bases). V was trimmed by 6 bases and J by 1 base, leaving 13 bases between them. The CDR3 consists of 15 residues. Germline V lookup: CDR1 MNHEY, CDR2 SVGAGI. CDR3 nucleotide sequence: TGTGCCAGCAGAAATGGACAACCTTCTGGAAACACCATATATTTT. This translates into CASRNGQPSGNTIYF.

This clone was observed a handful of times. The chain links TRBV5-6 to TRBJ1-1; D perhaps matches TRBD1 (5 bases). In germline, CDR1 is SGHDT, CDR2 YYEEEE. The CDR3 is 15 amino acids. Trimming cost V 0 bases and J 1 base, with 10 bases left between them. This CDR3 reads CASSLGWGSNTEAFF. The DNA of the CDR3 is TGTGCCAGCAGCTTGGGCTGGGGGTCGAACACTGAAGCTTTCTTT.

The chain couples TRBV6-5 to TRBJ2-7, with D possibly TRBD2 on 7 matching bases. The CDR3 covers 15 residues. V lost 5 bases and J 2 bases, leaving 16 bases between the germline ends. Germline V gives CDR1 MNHEY, CDR2 SVGAGI. The CDR3 DNA reads TGTGCCAGCAGTCTTCCCTACGGGGGGCCCTACGAGCAGTACTTC. It encodes CASSLPYGGPYEQYF.

V gene TRBV11-2 combines with J gene TRBJ2-7; 10 nucleotides match TRBD1. Unmatched junction bases numbered 8, after V lost 6 bases and J lost 6 bases. The CDR3 is 14 amino acids. Per germline, CDR1 SGHAT and CDR2 FQNNGV. CDR3 sequence: CASRPTTGGGEQYF. As DNA, the CDR3 is TGTGCCAGCAGACCAACGACAGGGGGCGGCGAGCAGTACTTC.

The genes are TRBV11-2 and TRBJ2-7; 9 bases are shared with TRBD1. This CDR3 has 14 residues. The ends lost 3 bases at V and 3 bases at J; junction bases unmatched: 3. CDR1 is SGHAT, CDR2 FQNNGV, per germline. The CDR3 nucleotides read TGTGCCAGCAGCTTGGGACAGGGAGGCTACGAGCAGTACTTC. Encoded protein: CASSLGQGGYEQYF. The full variable domain, in which reference TRBV11-2 and TRBJ2-7 provide the parts outside the CDR3, is EAGVAQSPRYKIIEKRQSVAFWCNPISGHATLYWYQQILGQGPKLLIQFQNNGVVDDSQLPKDRFSAERLKGVDSTLKIQPAKLEDSAVYLCASSLGQGGYEQYFGPGTRLTVT.

In its sample, this clone was seen once. CDR3 in amino acids: CASRTGTQNYGYTF. DNA for the CDR3: TGTGCCAGCAGGACCGGGACACAGAACTATGGCTACACCTTC. The chain combines TRBV27 with TRBJ1-2; D might be TRBD1 (6 bases). The CDR3 has 14 residues. Trimming removed 6 bases from V and 2 bases from J, with 13 bases in between. In germline, CDR1 is MNHEY, CDR2 SMNVEV (reference sequence).

The rearrangement joins TRBV7-2 to TRBJ1-5; maybe TRBD1 (6 bases). CDR1 and CDR2 from the germline V gene are SGHTA and FQGNSA. This CDR3 comprises 13 residues. Trimming took off 3 bases at V and 7 bases at J, with 10 bases between the two ends. The CDR3 DNA reads TGTGCCAGCAGCTTGGGGGGGCTCCAGCCCCAGCATTTT. Protein product: CASSLGGLQPQHF. Full variable domain (rest looked up from reference TRBV7-2 and TRBJ1-5): GAGVSQSPSNKVTEKGKDVELRCDPISGHTALYWYRQSLGQGLEFLIYFQGNSAPDKSGLPSDRFSAERTGGSVSTLTIQRTQQEDSAVYLCASSLGGLQPQHFGDGTRLSIL.

The rearrangement links TRBV7-6 to TRBJ2-1; tentative D call: TRBD2 (5 bases). Germline V gene data show CDR1 as SGHVS and CDR2 as FNYEAQ. This CDR3 is built from 15 residues. V was shortened by 1 base and J by 9 bases, with 16 bases between the two germline ends. The CDR3, as DNA: TGTGCCAGCAGCTTAGGAGTAACGGGGAACGGTGAGCAGTTCTTC. This codes for CASSLGVTGNGEQFF.

The chain uses TRBV5-6 and TRBJ1-5, with unresolved D. This CDR3 comprises 13 residues. V lost 0 bases, J lost 8 bases, and 9 bases lay in between. Germline loops: CDR1 SGHDT, CDR2 YYEEEE. CDR3 sequence: CASSLGPGKPQHF. CDR3 bases: TGTGCCAGCAGCTTGGGACCCGGAAAGCCCCAGCATTTT.

This chain joins TRBV6-5 and TRBJ1-5; the match to TRBD1 covers 8 bases. The CDR3 length is 14 residues. The germline V gene has CDR1 MNHEY and CDR2 SVGAGI. The J segment lost 6 bases and the V segment lost 6 bases, leaving 7 bases of the junction unmatched. In DNA, the CDR3 is TGTGCCAGCAGACTGGGGACAGGTAGTCAGCCCCAGCATTTT. Its translation: CASRLGTGSQPQHF.

The sample holds one count of this clone. The chain is built from TRBV6-4 and TRBJ2-2, with D unclear. V was clipped by 2 bases and J by 6 bases, with 7 bases between them. Germline loops: CDR1 MRHNA, CDR2 SNTAGT. The CDR3 totals 13 residues. CDR3 DNA: TGTGCCAGCAGTGACGTGGGTGCCGGGGAGCTGTTTTTT. As protein: CASSDVGAGELFF.

This chain joins TRBV23-1 and TRBJ2-1, with TRBD2 matching over 7 bases. TRBV23-1 is treated as an ORF (open reading frame) with a function not yet certain. The V segment lost 2 bases and the J segment 5 bases; nucleotides outside the gene matches: 9. CDR3 length: 16 amino acids. CDR3 amino acids: CASSQLNRGGDNEQFF. CDR3 DNA: TGCGCCAGCAGTCAACTCAACCGGGGAGGGGACAATGAGCAGTTCTTC.

The V and J genes are TRBV18 and TRBJ2-3; 9 bases are shared with TRBD1. V was pared by 3 bases and J by 2 bases, with 3 bases of the junction left unmatched. Germline-derived CDR1 and CDR2 are KGHSH and LQKENI. The CDR3 has 15 residues. The CDR3 protein is CASSPGTGTTDTQYF. Written as DNA, the CDR3 is TGTGCCAGCTCACCCGGGACAGGGACCACAGATACGCAGTATTTT.

The chain has TRBV5-4 and TRBJ2-3; 9 nucleotides match TRBD2. Germline assignment: CDR1 SGHNT and CDR2 YYREEE (reference sequence). This CDR3 contains 15 residues. V trimming: 10 bases; J trimming: 0 bases; junction bases outside the gene matches: 9. CDR3 loop: CARRGGGTSTDTQYF. The CDR3 DNA follows: TGTGCCCGCCGCGGGGGGGGGACTAGCACAGATACGCAGTATTTT.

The J gene is TRBJ2-3, the V gene TRBV6-1, with TRBD1 matching over 7 bases. From germline, CDR1 is MNHNS and CDR2 SASEGT. CDR3 length: 14 amino acids. V was pared by 2 bases and J by 4 bases, with 3 bases of the junction left unmatched. The CDR3 spells CASSEPTGADTQYF. CDR3 in DNA: TGTGCCAGCAGTGAACCTACAGGGGCAGATACGCAGTATTTT.

CDR3 loop: CASSRGTVGITYNEQFF. The CDR3 nucleotides are TGCGCCAGCAGCCGAGGGACTGTCGGGATTACCTACAATGAGCAGTTCTTC. This chain uses TRBV4-1 with TRBJ2-1; tentatively, D is TRBD2 (6 bases). Germline V lookup: CDR1 MGHRA, CDR2 YSYEKL. There are 17 residues in the CDR3. V was cut by 4 bases and J by 2 bases, with 18 bases left in between.

The chain links TRBV5-1 to TRBJ2-1; 9 bases align to TRBD2. With 4 bases clipped from V and 4 bases from J, the junction kept 12 bases outside the gene matches. Germline V lookup: CDR1 SGHRS, CDR2 YFSETQ. There are 17 residues in the CDR3. DNA of the CDR3: TGCGCCAGCAGCGCCTCCAGCGGGGGGACCGCATACAATGAGCAGTTCTTC. Protein: CASSASSGGTAYNEQFF. Variable domain in full (rest from reference TRBV5-1 and TRBJ2-1): KAGVTQTPRYLIKTRGQQVTLSCSPISGHRSVSWYQQTPGQGLQFLFEYFSETQRNKGNFPGRFSGRQFSNSRSEMNVSTLELGDSALYLCASSASSGGTAYNEQFFGPGTRLTVL.

V gene TRBV5-4 combines with J gene TRBJ2-1, with D tentatively TRBD1 (6 bases). CDR3 length: 14 residues. The V gene lost 4 bases and the J gene lost 7 bases, with 15 bases spanning the gap. Germline-derived CDR1 and CDR2 are SGHNT and YYREEE (reference sequence). CDR3 coding DNA: TGTGCCAGCAGCCACCGACAGGAGGTTAATGAGCAGTTCTTC. Translation: CASSHRQEVNEQFF.

The chain couples TRBV6-5 to TRBJ2-2; D call uncertain. Germline lookup yields CDR1 MNHEY and CDR2 SVGAGI. The CDR3 is 13 residues long. V lost 7 bases to trimming and J lost 1 base, with 7 bases between them. The CDR3 region is CASIVGNTGELFF. The CDR3, as DNA: TGTGCCAGCATTGTGGGGAACACCGGGGAGCTGTTTTTT.

V and J are TRBV5-1 and TRBJ2-1, with 11 bases fitting TRBD1. The ends lost 6 bases at V and 5 bases at J; junction bases unmatched: 4. CDR3 length: 14 residues. Germline V lookup: CDR1 SGHRS, CDR2 YFSETQ. The CDR3, as DNA: TGCGCCAGCATAAGGGACAGGGGGAACAATGAGCAGTTCTTC. Translating it yields CASIRDRGNNEQFF.

The chain uses TRBV24-1 and TRBJ2-7; TRBD1 matches 9 bases. The germline CDR1 and CDR2 sequences are KGHDR and SFDVKD. J was trimmed by 3 bases and V by 2 bases; bases with no gene match: 7. CDR3 length equals 16 residues. CDR3 in amino acids: CATSDSQGGQGYEQYF. In DNA form, the CDR3 reads TGTGCCACCAGTGATTCCCAAGGGGGACAGGGCTACGAGCAGTACTTC.

This clone has a single count. The chain couples TRBV11-2 to TRBJ2-5; D gene uncertain. Deletions cut 1 base from V and 5 bases from J, with 14 bases between. The CDR3 is 15 residues long. Germline CDR1 and CDR2: SGHAT and FQNNGV. The CDR3 reads CASSLATQVTETQYF. In nucleotides, the CDR3 is TGTGCCAGCAGCTTAGCCACCCAAGTTACGGAGACCCAGTACTTC.

The chain has TRBV5-6 and TRBJ2-1; D is unclear. Germline-derived CDR1 and CDR2 are SGHDT and YYEEEE. Trimming cost V 4 bases and J 6 bases, with 5 bases left between them. The CDR3 length is 11 residues. CDR3 bases: TGTGCCAGCAGCCTTTTCAATGAGCAGTTCTTC. Translated, it gives CASSLFNEQFF.

This chain connects TRBV6-1 to TRBJ1-1; D uncertain. Germline loops: CDR1 MNHNS, CDR2 SASEGT. The CDR3 is made up of 12 amino acids. Trimming shortened V by 5 bases and J by 7 bases, and 11 bases separated the two germline ends. CDR3 bases: TGTGCCAGCAGTTATCATTTGGGTGAAGCTTTCTTT. It encodes CASSYHLGEAFF.